This is a list of T cell receptor beta chains from one sample in a study of shared clonotypes between healthy human individuals. Clones were read by immunoSEQ multiplex PCR, and TCRdb kept only the in-frame ones, dropping some. The table lists some 1,600,000 clones, 98% of them singletons. Sequences were obtained from naive CD4+ T cells sorted from blood. The receptors derive from a man under 40 in good health. Each CDR3 is given without its conserved first and last residue. Each record gives: V gene, J gene, D gene, CDR3 protein. D genes are given only for firm matches.

v_call: TRBV6-6; j_call: TRBJ1-5; d_call: TRBD1; cdr3_aa: ASSYSGQGLDQPQH
v_call: TRBV18; j_call: TRBJ1-3; d_call: TRBD1; cdr3_aa: ASSPNPGQGYGNTIY
v_call: TRBV5-4; j_call: TRBJ2-7; d_call: -; cdr3_aa: ASSGNPYEQY
v_call: TRBV5-1; j_call: TRBJ1-1; d_call: -; cdr3_aa: ASYSPDTEAF
v_call: TRBV18; j_call: TRBJ1-1; d_call: -; cdr3_aa: ASSPRAPGTEAF
v_call: TRBV7-8; j_call: TRBJ1-1; d_call: -; cdr3_aa: ASSKNTEAF
v_call: TRBV2; j_call: TRBJ2-7; d_call: -; cdr3_aa: ASSVGRDWSEQY
v_call: TRBV7-2; j_call: TRBJ2-1; d_call: -; cdr3_aa: ASSLAFSSSYNEQF
v_call: TRBV27; j_call: TRBJ2-5; d_call: -; cdr3_aa: ASSFLGPWGETQY
v_call: TRBV5-5; j_call: TRBJ2-7; d_call: -; cdr3_aa: ASSQGKDYEQY
v_call: TRBV10-2; j_call: TRBJ2-2; d_call: TRBD2; cdr3_aa: ASSLIAGGPNTGELF
v_call: TRBV5-1; j_call: TRBJ2-2; d_call: -; cdr3_aa: ASSDTPRGTGELF
v_call: TRBV18; j_call: TRBJ2-5; d_call: -; cdr3_aa: ASSPIELQETQY
v_call: TRBV7-2; j_call: TRBJ1-5; d_call: TRBD1; cdr3_aa: ASSSRTGLGNQPQH
v_call: TRBV18; j_call: TRBJ2-3; d_call: TRBD1; cdr3_aa: ASSMGQSVTDTQY
v_call: TRBV7-6; j_call: TRBJ2-4; d_call: TRBD2; cdr3_aa: ASSLVVGLAGGQNIQY
v_call: TRBV9; j_call: TRBJ2-7; d_call: -; cdr3_aa: ASSVGAPAREQY
v_call: TRBV27; j_call: TRBJ1-5; d_call: -; cdr3_aa: ASSPTSQPQH
v_call: TRBV14; j_call: TRBJ2-3; d_call: -; cdr3_aa: ASSPFLGGRTDTQY
v_call: TRBV7-2; j_call: TRBJ2-3; d_call: -; cdr3_aa: ASSLVGTQY
v_call: TRBV5-1; j_call: TRBJ2-2; d_call: TRBD2; cdr3_aa: ASSFGLAGNTGELF
v_call: TRBV19; j_call: TRBJ2-5; d_call: TRBD2; cdr3_aa: ASSGVGAGERETQY
v_call: TRBV7-8; j_call: TRBJ2-2; d_call: TRBD2; cdr3_aa: ASSRSAGGPNTGELF
v_call: TRBV19; j_call: TRBJ2-7; d_call: TRBD1; cdr3_aa: ASSILPGQGIHEQY
v_call: TRBV2; j_call: TRBJ1-1; d_call: -; cdr3_aa: ASTGTGPGTEAF
v_call: TRBV19; j_call: TRBJ2-6; d_call: -; cdr3_aa: ASRRSGANVLT
v_call: TRBV4-3; j_call: TRBJ1-2; d_call: TRBD1; cdr3_aa: ASSPDRGRGYT
v_call: TRBV7-7; j_call: TRBJ2-5; d_call: TRBD1; cdr3_aa: ASSLGDRREETQY
v_call: TRBV19; j_call: TRBJ2-1; d_call: TRBD1; cdr3_aa: ASSIVGQGVYNEQF
v_call: TRBV4-1; j_call: TRBJ1-2; d_call: -; cdr3_aa: ASSQGTGAGYGYT
v_call: TRBV5-1; j_call: TRBJ2-7; d_call: TRBD1; cdr3_aa: ASSQTGVEQY
v_call: TRBV14; j_call: TRBJ2-5; d_call: -; cdr3_aa: ASSQDNLRPPGTQY
v_call: TRBV18; j_call: TRBJ2-2; d_call: -; cdr3_aa: ASSSDSPWSLNTGELF
v_call: TRBV29-1; j_call: TRBJ2-1; d_call: -; cdr3_aa: SVEPLDIYNEQF
v_call: TRBV19; j_call: TRBJ2-5; d_call: -; cdr3_aa: ASSIRGGGGAETQY
v_call: TRBV30; j_call: TRBJ2-4; d_call: -; cdr3_aa: AWSVRGAKNIQY
v_call: TRBV5-1; j_call: TRBJ2-2; d_call: TRBD2; cdr3_aa: ASSLGAGETGELF
v_call: TRBV30; j_call: TRBJ1-2; d_call: -; cdr3_aa: AWTGVGGYT
v_call: TRBV28; j_call: TRBJ2-6; d_call: -; cdr3_aa: ASSPVRDSGANVLT
v_call: TRBV18; j_call: TRBJ2-1; d_call: TRBD2; cdr3_aa: ASSPSVAGYNEQF
v_call: TRBV11-2; j_call: TRBJ2-7; d_call: TRBD1; cdr3_aa: ATRNVGTASYEQY
v_call: TRBV30; j_call: TRBJ1-4; d_call: -; cdr3_aa: AWSKARFRRGNEKLF
v_call: TRBV10-3; j_call: TRBJ2-5; d_call: TRBD1; cdr3_aa: AISPGQGGMETQY
v_call: TRBV28; j_call: TRBJ2-7; d_call: TRBD2; cdr3_aa: ASRVRASGTHYEQY
v_call: TRBV18; j_call: TRBJ2-7; d_call: TRBD2; cdr3_aa: ASSPGGGRRNEQY
v_call: TRBV5-6; j_call: TRBJ1-5; d_call: TRBD1; cdr3_aa: ASSLGFGQGNQPQH
v_call: TRBV6-5; j_call: TRBJ1-3; d_call: -; cdr3_aa: ASSFRGSTGNTIY
v_call: TRBV6-1; j_call: TRBJ2-3; d_call: TRBD2; cdr3_aa: ASKLVGTKTDTQY
v_call: TRBV6-5; j_call: TRBJ1-3; d_call: -; cdr3_aa: ASRPTGSGNTIY
v_call: TRBV7-2; j_call: TRBJ2-5; d_call: TRBD2; cdr3_aa: ASSPRPGTSGIQETQY
v_call: TRBV18; j_call: TRBJ1-1; d_call: -; cdr3_aa: ASSPLPISEAF
v_call: TRBV5-6; j_call: TRBJ2-6; d_call: -; cdr3_aa: ASSTNSGANVLT
v_call: TRBV18; j_call: TRBJ2-2; d_call: TRBD2; cdr3_aa: ASSQRTSDGGELF
v_call: TRBV12-5; j_call: TRBJ2-1; d_call: -; cdr3_aa: ASGPGQGGYEQF